These T cell receptor beta chains were read from a single sample in a study of T cell responses to AZD1222 COVID-19 vaccine. The assay was immunoSEQ multiplex PCR, and TCRdb's table has in-frame clones only and misses some. The data contain about 130,000 clones, more than 80% of them seen just once; the ten biggest clones take up 1.5% to 1.9%. Sequenced here: peripheral blood, sampled on day 0 of AZD1222 vaccination. All receptors derive from an adult in good health. Both conserved end residues are part of each CDR3. A D gene is named only where the DNA matches it firmly. Clone size, where shown, is once, few, many, or a class for clones that have expanded.

CDR3 length	J gene	V gene	clone size	D gene	CDR3 DNA	CDR3 protein
17	TRBJ1-3	TRBV9	.	TRBD1	TGTGCCAGCAGCGTAGAGTATGTGACAGGGCGTGGAAACACCATATATTTT	CASSVEYVTGRGNTIYF
13	TRBJ1-2	TRBV27	.	.	TGTGCCACCGGGGACGGTACCGCCTATGGCTACACCTTC	CATGDGTAYGYTF
14	TRBJ2-7	TRBV6-5	once	.	TGTGCCAGCAGTCCCACGTTCGGCTCCTACGAGCAGTACTTC	CASSPTFGSYEQYF
13	TRBJ1-5	TRBV29-1	.	.	TGCAGCGTTGGGCAGGATAGCAATCAGCCCCAGCATTTT	CSVGQDSNQPQHF
15	TRBJ1-1	TRBV19	.	.	TGTGCCACCTTAGTCGGGGGGCTAGGGAACACTGAAGCTTTCTTT	CATLVGGLGNTEAFF
12	TRBJ2-2	TRBV12-3/TRBV12-4	.	.	TGTGCCAGCAGTTATCTAGGCGGGGAGCTGTTTTTT	CASSYLGGELFF
15	TRBJ1-1	TRBV6-5	.	.	TGTGCCAGCACCAAACACCCGACAGAGAACACTGAAGCTTTCTTT	CASTKHPTENTEAFF
19	TRBJ2-1	TRBV5-1	.	TRBD2	TGCGCCAGCAGCTTGTGGACTAGCGGGAACCAAGGCTCCTACAATGAGCAGTTCTTC	CASSLWTSGNQGSYNEQFF
15	TRBJ2-7	TRBV19	.	TRBD2	TGTGCCAGTAGTCTAGGAGCGGGGAGGGCCCTAGAGCAGTACTTC	CASSLGAGRALEQYF
16	TRBJ2-5	TRBV9	.	.	TGTGCCAGCAGCGTAGGGCCCCGGCCGGGAGTGGAGACCCAGTACTTC	CASSVGPRPGVETQYF
14	TRBJ2-7	TRBV19	.	.	TGTGCCAGTAGTATGGGGACGGAAGCCTACGAGCAGTACTTC	CASSMGTEAYEQYF
14	TRBJ2-4	TRBV9	.	TRBD1	TGTGCCAGCAGCGTAGAGGGACAGAGTATCATTCAGTACTTC	CASSVEGQSIIQYF
12	TRBJ2-7	TRBV29-1	few	TRBD1	TGCAGCGTTGAAGACCCCGGGACAGGGTTGTACTTC	CSVEDPGTGLYF
15	TRBJ2-7	TRBV9	.	TRBD2	TGTGCCAGCAGCGTAAGAACTAGCGGTTATCTCGAGCAGTACTTC	CASSVRTSGYLEQYF
14	TRBJ2-1	TRBV6-5	.	TRBD2	TGTGCCAGCAGTCTAGCAGCGGGAGGGGTTGAGCAGTTCTTC	CASSLAAGGVEQFF